This T cell receptor (beta chain) is from a study of beta chain features in type 1 diabetes. Sequenced material consisted of expressed TCRB transcripts (all of the isolated RNA was reverse transcribed). Data came from immunoSEQ multiplex PCR; TCRdb stores just in-frame clones and leaves some out. The repertoire holds 150,000 to 190,000 clones, with around a tenth as singletons. Study results and caveats: Possible PCR preference for shorter templates applied equally to patients and controls. TCRB CDR3 length was moderately but significantly reduced in all four CD4+ subsets of Type 1 diabetes patients.

A few counts support this clone. Antigen specificity is unknown. This CDR3 spans 16 amino acids. Germline CDR1 is SGHTA and CDR2 is FQGTGA. The V end lost 5 bases, the J end lost 1 base, and 17 bases lay between the germline ends. The rearrangement joins TRBV7-3 to TRBJ1-1, with TRBD1 as a possible D gene (6 bases). The clonotype comes from a man aged 30 to 39 with type 1 diabetes. The sample comprised central memory CD4+ T cells from blood. Here the CDR3 reads CASSPGGRSGNTEAFF. The DNA for the CDR3 is TGTGCCAGCAGCCCGGGGGGCAGGTCGGGGAACACTGAAGCTTTCTTT.